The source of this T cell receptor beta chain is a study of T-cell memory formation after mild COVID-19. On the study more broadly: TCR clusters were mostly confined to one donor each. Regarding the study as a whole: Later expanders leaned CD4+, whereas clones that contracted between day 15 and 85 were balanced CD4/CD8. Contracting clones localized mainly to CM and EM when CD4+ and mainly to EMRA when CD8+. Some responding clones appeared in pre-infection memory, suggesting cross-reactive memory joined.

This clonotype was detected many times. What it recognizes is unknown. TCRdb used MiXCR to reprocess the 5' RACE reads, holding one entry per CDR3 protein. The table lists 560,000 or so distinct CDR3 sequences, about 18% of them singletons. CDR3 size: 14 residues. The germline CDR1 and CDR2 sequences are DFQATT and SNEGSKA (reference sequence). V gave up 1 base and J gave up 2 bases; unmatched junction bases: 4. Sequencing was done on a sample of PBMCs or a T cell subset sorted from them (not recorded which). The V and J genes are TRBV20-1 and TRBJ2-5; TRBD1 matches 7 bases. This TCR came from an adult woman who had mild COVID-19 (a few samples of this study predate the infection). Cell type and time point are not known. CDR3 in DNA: TGCAGTGCTAGAGCTCCGGGACAGCAAGAGACCCAGTACTTC. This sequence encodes CSARAPGQQETQYF.